The 24 T cell receptor beta chains reported below all come from one sample, sequenced in a study of T cells in Graves' hyperthyroidism and ophthalmopathy (dated by TCRdb to between 2018 and 2021). Libraries were built with multiplex PCR. Sequencing relied on an Illumina HiSeq 2000. Amplification of TCR beta CDR3 regions was carried out from RNA transcripts. A first-round RT-PCR of the TCR CDR3 used the HTBI primer set with the Qiagen OneStep RT-PCR kit. TCRdb reanalyzed the raw reads on its own, using fastp at Q25 for trimming and MiXCR for clone calling, and kept in-frame beta chains. Every CDR3 protein is listed once, alongside the most common genes and DNA of its rows. This sample lists almost 600,000 distinct CDR3 sequences; 11% to 15% were detected once. The ten top clones hold roughly 5.5% of the sample. Sample: blood. These receptors all stem from a woman between 25 and 40 years old with Graves' hyperthyroidism that later progressed to Graves' ophthalmopathy.

This clonotype was recorded at least ten times. The rearrangement joins TRBV30 to TRBJ1-2; D unclear. CDR1 and CDR2 (germline): GTSNPN, SVGIG (reference sequence). Between the trimmed V and J ends, which lost 4 bases and 4 bases, there was a span of 22 bases. The CDR3 is made up of 16 amino acids. The DNA of the CDR3 is TGTGCCTGGACCCCGGAGGACCTTAGATATCCCTATGGCTACACCTTC. Its translation: CAWTPEDLRYPYGYTF.

Ten or more counts support this clonotype. V gene TRBV6-2 or TRBV6-3 combines with J gene TRBJ1-1; no reliable D call. This CDR3 has 11 amino acids. Per the germline V gene, CDR1 is MNHEY and CDR2 is SVGEGT. As DNA, the CDR3 is TGTGCGATCAGTTTTGGGACTGAAGCTTTCTTT. It yields the protein CAISFGTEAFF.

This clonotype was seen many times. The chain has TRBV27 and TRBJ2-1, with D perhaps matching TRBD2 (6 bases). V was shortened by 3 bases and J by 3 bases, with 12 bases between the two germline ends. Germline CDR1 is MNHEY and CDR2 is SMNVEV (reference sequence). The CDR3 contains 15 residues. CDR3 amino acids: CASSLASDYYNEQFF. As DNA, the CDR3 is TGTGCCAGCAGTTTGGCCTCGGACTACTACAATGAGCAGTTCTTC.

Only a few counts were recorded for this clonotype. V usage is TRBV28 and J usage is TRBJ1-6; a weak D match, TRBD1 (5 bases). Germline loops: CDR1 MDHEN, CDR2 SYDVKM. CDR3 length: 20 amino acids. The V end was cut by 1 base, the J end by 0 bases, with 19 bases between. The CDR3 DNA follows: TGTGCCAGCAGTTTATTTATGGGGACGGCCCCGAGCTCCTATAATTCACCCCTCCACTTT. The encoded protein is CASSLFMGTAPSSYNSPLHF.

This clonotype was picked up a small number of times. The V and J genes are TRBV19 and TRBJ1-2, with 7 bases lining up with TRBD1. The junction had 21 bases not matched to a gene; V was cut back by 6 bases and J by 8 bases. CDR1 and CDR2 (germline): LNHDA, SQIVND (reference sequence). The CDR3 is made up of 17 amino acids. Here the CDR3 DNA reads TGTGCCAGTAGCCCTCGGGACAGCCGTTTGGAATGGGAGGGCTACACCTTC. It translates to CASSPRDSRLEWEGYTF.

In DNA form, the CDR3 reads TGTGCCAGTAGTGGGGGGGGACAGACCGTACCATATAGCAATCAGCCCCAGCATTTT. It codes for CASSGGGQTVPYSNQPQHF. The chain joins TRBV19 to TRBJ1-5; 7 bases line up with TRBD1. CDR1 is LNHDA, CDR2 SQIVND, per germline (reference sequence). The CDR3 loop spans 19 amino acids. V dropped 5 bases and J dropped 0; count of bases not matched to a gene: 16. Based on the CDR3 plus reference TRBV19 and TRBJ1-5, the full variable domain is DGGITQSPKYLFRKEGQNVTLSCEQNLNHDAMYWYRQDPGQGLRLIYYSQIVNDFQKGDIAEGYSVSREKKESFPLTVTSAQKNPTAFYLCASSGGGQTVPYSNQPQHFGDGTRLSIL.

At least ten counts were recorded for this clonotype. The chain couples TRBV30 to TRBJ1-6; TRBD1 matches 10 bases. This CDR3 region has 13 residues. Germline CDR1 and CDR2: GTSNPN and SVGIG (reference sequence). The ends lost 6 bases at V and 9 bases at J; junction bases unmatched: 5. The CDR3: CACRWDRGSPLHF. CDR3 in DNA: TGTGCCTGTCGTTGGGACAGGGGTTCACCCCTCCACTTT.

The sample holds many counts of this clonotype. This sequence joins TRBV7-9 and TRBJ2-3; D ambiguous. The CDR3 is made up of 18 amino acids. CDR1 and CDR2 (germline): SEHNR, FQNEAQ (reference sequence). V was shortened by 8 bases and J by 5 bases, with 29 bases between the two germline ends. The CDR3 DNA reads TGTGCCAGCTCACTTTTCGGGCGTGGGCATGAACCGATAGATACGCAGTATTTT. It encodes CASSLFGRGHEPIDTQYF.

The chain has TRBV20-1 and TRBJ2-3, with TRBD1 matching over 7 bases. With 1 base clipped from V and 4 bases from J, the junction kept 8 bases outside the gene matches. This CDR3 has 15 amino acids. In germline, CDR1 is DFQATT, CDR2 SNEGSKA (reference sequence). CDR3 amino acids: CSARVTERGPDTQYF. The DNA for the CDR3 is TGCAGTGCTAGAGTCACGGAGAGGGGGCCAGATACGCAGTATTTT.

In its sample, this clonotype was seen many times. This rearrangement joins TRBV2 to TRBJ2-1; weak D call: TRBD2 (6 bases). Looked up from germline, CDR1 is SNHLY and CDR2 is FYNNEI. The CDR3 contains 12 residues. V lost 3 bases and J 6 bases, leaving 6 bases between the germline ends. For the CDR3, the DNA is TGTGCCAGCAGTGACGGGGGCAATGAGCAGTTCTTC. This translates into CASSDGGNEQFF.

This clonotype was observed at least ten times. The chain employs TRBV11-3 and TRBJ2-2, with 13 positions matching TRBD2. The J segment lost 4 bases and the V segment lost 6 bases, leaving 8 bases of the junction unmatched. Germline V CDR1 and CDR2: SGHNT, YENEEA. This CDR3 region has 17 residues. As DNA, the CDR3 is TGTGCCAGCAGATCACTAGCGGGAGGGCTCGGCACCGGGGAGCTGTTTTTT. It yields the protein CASRSLAGGLGTGELFF.

This clonotype was seen a handful of times. This may stem from a read error, because a much larger clone lies one nucleotide away. The chain joins TRBV10-3 to TRBJ2-7, with 12 bases identical to TRBD2. Germline V gives CDR1 ENHRY, CDR2 SYGVKD. CDR3 size: 17 residues. J lost 3 bases, V lost 6 bases, and 12 bases had no gene match. CDR3 nucleotides: TGTGCCATCAGCCGGACTAGCGGGGCCGGCCGCGGCTACGAGCAGTACTTC. Protein sequence: CAISRTSGAGRGYEQYF.

The J gene is TRBJ2-1, the V gene TRBV19; no clear D. Germline assignment: CDR1 LNHDA and CDR2 SQIVND (reference sequence). The CDR3 contains 15 residues. Between the trimmed V and J ends, which lost 2 bases and 4 bases, there was a span of 12 bases. Here the CDR3 DNA reads TGTGCCAGTAGTATAAATAGTGTTGGGTACAATGAGCAGTTCTTC. Translation: CASSINSVGYNEQFF.

This clonotype was observed a few times. The V and J genes are TRBV20-1 and TRBJ2-2; D uncertain. The V gene lost 3 bases and the J gene lost 4 bases, with 15 bases spanning the gap. Germline CDR1 is DFQATT and CDR2 is SNEGSKA (reference sequence). The CDR3 totals 15 residues. The CDR3 here is CSASIRAPGTGELFF. The CDR3, as DNA: TGCAGTGCTAGTATCCGGGCCCCGGGCACCGGGGAGCTGTTTTTT.

This clonotype has a handful of counts. The J gene is TRBJ2-1, the V gene TRBV27; TRBD2 might be the D (5 bases). Germline lookup yields CDR1 MNHEY and CDR2 SMNVEV (reference sequence). Trimming stripped 2 bases from V and 4 bases from J, with 24 bases between. The CDR3 consists of 19 residues. The CDR3 sequence: CASSLSQTGWTAEYNEQFF. The DNA for the CDR3 is TGTGCCAGCAGTTTAAGTCAGACGGGGTGGACGGCAGAATACAATGAGCAGTTCTTC.

This sequence joins TRBV6-1 and TRBJ2-5; D may be TRBD1 or TRBD2 (5 bases each). V lost 6 bases and J lost 5, with 19 bases in between. This CDR3 is built from 15 residues. Germline CDR1 MNHNS, CDR2 SASEGT. Written as DNA, the CDR3 is TGTGCCAGCAGAAGAGGGACCGCTAGTTGGGAGACCCAGTACTTC. This encodes CASRRGTASWETQYF.

This clonotype was seen a few times. This sequence joins TRBV6-5 and TRBJ1-3; tentative D call: TRBD1 (5 bases). The CDR3 length is 16 residues. V shed 0 bases and J shed 0 bases, with 9 bases lying between them. The germline V gene has CDR1 MNHEY and CDR2 SVGAGI. The CDR3 DNA sequence: TGTGCCAGCAGTTACTCGGTTACAGGCTCTGGAAACACCATATATTTT. This sequence encodes CASSYSVTGSGNTIYF.

In its sample, this clonotype was seen many times. This sequence joins TRBV29-1 and TRBJ2-3; D unresolved. Trimming shortened V by 3 bases and J by 2 bases, and 3 bases separated the two germline ends. The CDR3 length is 11 residues. Germline values: CDR1 SQVTM, CDR2 ANQGSEA. The CDR3 nucleotides are TGCAGCGTTGAGACCACAGATACGCAGTATTTT. Protein sequence: CSVETTDTQYF.

There are a few counts of this clonotype. The rearrangement joins TRBV5-1 to TRBJ2-7, with TRBD1 identical over 8 bases. The CDR3 extends over 15 amino acids. Per the germline V gene, CDR1 is SGHRS and CDR2 is YFSETQ. J gave up 3 bases and V 0 bases, and 5 bases lay outside the gene matches. CDR3 residues: CASSLDGTGVYEQYF. In nucleotides, the CDR3 is TGCGCCAGCAGCTTGGACGGGACAGGTGTCTACGAGCAGTACTTC.

The chain recombines TRBV7-3 with TRBJ2-2, with 9 bases that match TRBD1. This CDR3 contains 15 residues. With V trimmed by 1 base and J by 8 bases, 5 bases remained unmatched. Germline CDR1 and CDR2: SGHTA and FQGTGA. The CDR3 sequence is CASSLMGQGPGELFF. CDR3 DNA: TGTGCCAGCAGCTTAATGGGACAGGGACCGGGGGAGCTGTTTTTT.

As for this clonotype: A single base separates this from a much larger clone, so it may be a read error. CDR3 DNA sequence: TGTGCCGGCAAACACGGGGTGAACACTGAAGCTTTCTTT. It codes for CAGKHGVNTEAFF. The V gene is TRBV6-8, the J gene TRBJ1-1; D is undetermined. Trimming cost V 11 bases and J 0 bases, with 13 bases left between them. This CDR3 comprises 13 residues. Germline CDR1 MNHGY, CDR2 SAAAGT.

This clonotype was detected ten times or more. V is TRBV7-2 and J is TRBJ1-5; TRBD1 might be the D (6 bases). Per germline, CDR1 SGHTA and CDR2 FQGNSA. Trimming removed 6 bases from V and 6 bases from J, with 9 bases in between. The CDR3 loop spans 12 amino acids. In nucleotides, the CDR3 is TGTGCCAGCAGGGAGGGGGGTCAGCCCCAGCATTTT. Translation: CASREGGQPQHF.

J is TRBJ2-7 and V is TRBV7-2; no clear D. Germline values: CDR1 SGHTA, CDR2 FQGNSA. The CDR3 has 14 residues. Trimming left V 2 bases short and J 0 bases short, with 8 bases between. The CDR3: CASSLQEYSYEQYF. CDR3 sequence (DNA): TGTGCCAGCAGCTTACAGGAGTACTCCTACGAGCAGTACTTC.

The chain is built from TRBV5-5 and TRBJ2-7, with a weak D call TRBD2 (6 bases). This CDR3 contains 14 residues. The germline V gene has CDR1 SGHKS and CDR2 YYEKEE (reference sequence). Trimming left V 4 bases short and J 1 base short, with 12 bases between. CDR3 nucleotides: TGTGCCAGCAGCAGAACCCGGGAGTCCTACGAGCAGTACTTC. It yields the protein CASSRTRESYEQYF.